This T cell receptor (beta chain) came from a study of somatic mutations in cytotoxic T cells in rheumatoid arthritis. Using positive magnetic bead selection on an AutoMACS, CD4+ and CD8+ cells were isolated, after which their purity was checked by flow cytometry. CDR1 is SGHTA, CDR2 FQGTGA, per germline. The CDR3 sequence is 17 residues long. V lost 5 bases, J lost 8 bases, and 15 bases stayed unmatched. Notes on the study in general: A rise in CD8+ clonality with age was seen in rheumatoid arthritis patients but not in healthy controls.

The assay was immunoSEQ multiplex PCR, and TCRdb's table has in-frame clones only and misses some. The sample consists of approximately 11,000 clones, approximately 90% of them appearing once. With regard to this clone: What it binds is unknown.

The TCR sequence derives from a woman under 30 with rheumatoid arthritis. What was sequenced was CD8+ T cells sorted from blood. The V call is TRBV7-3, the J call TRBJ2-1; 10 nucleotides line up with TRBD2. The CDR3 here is CASSPRSSGGSSDEQFF. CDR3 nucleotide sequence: TGTGCCAGCAGCCCCCGTTCTAGCGGGGGCTCTTCCGATGAGCAGTTCTTC.